A single sample is the source of the 21 T cell receptor beta chains below, sequenced in a study of cytomegalovirus exposure and HLA in healthy donors. PCR employed 60 Vbeta and 13 Jbeta primers. Repertoires were generated with immunoSEQ multiplex PCR, while TCRdb's copy carries only in-frame clones and drops some. The table shows roughly 130,000 clones, with approximately 80% occurring only once. Sequencing was done on a sample of PBMCs. These receptor sequences come from a man aged 35-49 years in good health and CMV-seronegative.

J is TRBJ2-2 and V is TRBV19, with D maybe TRBD1 (6 bases). CDR3 length: 14 amino acids. Germline CDR1 is LNHDA and CDR2 is SQIVND (reference sequence). Trimming removed 5 bases at V and 7 bases at J, with 14 bases between. CDR3 region: CASSSPGDSGELFF. The CDR3 DNA reads TGTGCCAGTAGTTCCCCAGGGGATAGCGGGGAGCTGTTTTTT.

The V gene is TRBV4-1, the J gene TRBJ2-1; D not certain. The length of the CDR3 is 12 residues. V was pared by 1 base and J by 7 bases, with 5 bases between. Germline CDR1 is MGHRA and CDR2 is YSYEKL. The CDR3 coding sequence is TGCGCCAGCAGCCAAGTCCAGAATGAGCAGTTCTTC. This codes for CASSQVQNEQFF.

This sequence joins TRBV30 and TRBJ2-3; the match to TRBD2 covers 8 bases. The CDR3 totals 14 residues. CDR1 is GTSNPN and CDR2 is SVGIG in the germline V gene (reference sequence). V trimming: 5 bases; J trimming: 1 base; junction bases outside the gene matches: 5. DNA for the CDR3: TGTGCCTGGGCTAGCGGGTTCGGCACAGATACGCAGTATTTT. Translation: CAWASGFGTDTQYF. Full variable domain (rest looked up from reference TRBV30 and TRBJ2-3): SQTIHQWPATLVQPVGSPLSLECTVEGTSNPNLYWYRQAAGRGLQLLFYSVGIGQISSEVPQNLSASRPQDRQFILSSKKLLLSDSGFYLCAWASGFGTDTQYFGPGTRLTVL.

The chain employs TRBV11-2 and TRBJ2-7; 8 nucleotides line up with TRBD1. Germline V gene lookup returns CDR1 SGHAT and CDR2 FQNNGV. The CDR3 covers 14 residues. V dropped 6 bases and J dropped 3; count of bases not matched to a gene: 7. In DNA, the CDR3 is TGTGCCAGCAGGCGTACGACAGGGGACTACGAGCAGTACTTC. Its translation: CASRRTTGDYEQYF.

The rearrangement links TRBV4-1 to TRBJ2-5, with TRBD1 matching over 9 bases. With V trimmed by 3 bases and J by 5 bases, 7 bases remained unmatched. This CDR3 spans 15 amino acids. Germline assignment: CDR1 MGHRA and CDR2 YSYEKL. For the CDR3, the DNA is TGCGCCAGCAGCCAGTGGACAGGGGCGCGGGAGACCCAGTACTTC. Amino acids: CASSQWTGARETQYF.

V and J are TRBV28 and TRBJ1-1; 7 positions match TRBD1. CDR1 and CDR2 from the germline V gene are MDHEN and SYDVKM. After removal of 6 bases from V and 3 bases from J, the junction contained 4 bases not matched to a gene. The CDR3 length is 13 residues. The DNA for the CDR3 is TGTGCCAGCAGAGACAGGGTGTACACTGAAGCTTTCTTT. Protein product: CASRDRVYTEAFF.

This clone was detected only a few times. The V call is TRBV11-3, the J call TRBJ2-5; TRBD2 matches at 10 bases. CDR1 SGHNT and CDR2 YENEEA come from the germline V gene. V was clipped by 5 bases and J by 2 bases; unmatched bases: 8. The CDR3 is 16 amino acids. The CDR3 nucleotides are TGTGCCAGCAGCGCCGGGACTAGCGAAGGGCAAGAGACCCAGTACTTC. Translating gives CASSAGTSEGQETQYF.

This clone was recorded only once. This rearrangement joins TRBV27 to TRBJ2-7; 9 bases align to TRBD1. V shed 4 bases and J 2 bases; nucleotides not matched to a gene: 3. This CDR3 has 14 amino acids. Looked up from germline, CDR1 is MNHEY and CDR2 is SMNVEV (reference sequence). The chain's CDR3 is CASSYGTGTYEQYF. For the CDR3, the DNA is TGTGCCAGCAGTTATGGGACAGGGACCTACGAGCAGTACTTC.

The rearrangement links TRBV10-2 to TRBJ2-1, with TRBD2 identical over 11 bases. Germline V gene data show CDR1 as WSHSY and CDR2 as SAAADI. After removal of 9 bases from V and 7 bases from J, the junction contained 5 bases not matched to a gene. The CDR3 covers 13 residues. The CDR3 loop is CASRTSGLNEQFF. DNA of the CDR3: TGCGCCAGTAGGACTAGCGGGTTGAATGAGCAGTTCTTC.

The CDR3 sequence: CASSLGLGAEETQYF. The CDR3 region has the DNA TGTGCCAGCAGCTTAGGACTGGGGGCAGAGGAGACCCAGTACTTC. V is TRBV7-7 and J is TRBJ2-5; D is possibly TRBD1 (6 bases). Trimming removed 1 base from V and 5 bases from J, with 14 bases in between. The CDR3 has 15 residues. The germline gives CDR1 SSHAT, CDR2 FNYEAQ (reference sequence).

A remark on this clone: A read error may account for a junction end that differs from germline. V gene TRBV7-9 combines with J gene TRBJ2-6, with D tentatively TRBD1 (5 bases). The CDR3 is made up of 14 amino acids. Germline V lookup: CDR1 SEHNR, CDR2 FQNEAQ (reference sequence). The CDR3 spells CASLVVSGANGLTF. The CDR3, as DNA: TGTGCCAGCCTAGTTGTCTCTGGGGCCAACGGCCTGACTTTC.

The V gene is TRBV10-3, the J gene TRBJ2-7; D might be TRBD2 (6 bases). The V end lost 7 bases, the J end lost 3 bases, and 16 bases lay between the germline ends. The CDR3 contains 14 residues. CDR1 and CDR2 from the germline V gene are ENHRY and SYGVKD. Here the CDR3 reads CAIKVSGAGYEQYF. The CDR3 DNA reads TGTGCCATCAAGGTTTCGGGAGCCGGCTACGAGCAGTACTTC.

This chain connects TRBV7-2 to TRBJ2-3; perhaps TRBD1 as D (6 bases). CDR3 length equals 15 residues. The V end lost 1 base, the J end lost 4 bases, and 12 bases lay between the germline ends. CDR1 is SGHTA and CDR2 is FQGNSA in the germline V gene. The CDR3: CASSLGLSGADTQYF. The CDR3 nucleotides are TGTGCCAGCAGCTTAGGGCTTTCAGGGGCAGATACGCAGTATTTT.

This chain links TRBV21-1 with TRBJ2-1; TRBD2 was called by the table and not checked on the DNA. TRBV21-1 is recorded as a pseudogene. The CDR3 extends over 17 amino acids. The CDR3 DNA follows: TGTGCCAGCAGCAAAGTATTGGGAGGGGCGGTCACCTATGAGCAGTTCTTC. This encodes CASSKVLGGAVTYEQFF.

The genes are TRBV18 and TRBJ2-5, with 7 bases lining up with TRBD2. Germline CDR1 KGHSH, CDR2 LQKENI. This CDR3 spans 14 amino acids. Trimming at V came to 3 bases and at J to 1 base, leaving 2 bases not matched to a gene. The DNA of the CDR3 is TGTGCCAGCTCACCTGGGGGGGGCCAAGAGACCCAGTACTTC. The encoded protein is CASSPGGGQETQYF.

The chain recombines TRBV28 with TRBJ1-1, with D tentatively TRBD1 (5 bases). The CDR3 runs to 12 residues. V lost 7 bases to trimming and J lost 3 bases, with 9 bases between them. CDR1 and CDR2 from the germline V gene are MDHEN and SYDVKM. In DNA form, the CDR3 reads TGTGCCAGCATCCAGGGCTACACTGAAGCTTTCTTT. Translating it yields CASIQGYTEAFF.

The chain couples TRBV6-1 to TRBJ2-7; possibly TRBD2 for D (5 bases). Deletions cut 0 bases from V and 5 bases from J, with 14 bases between. Germline V gene sequence: CDR1 MNHNS, CDR2 SASEGT. This CDR3 is built from 15 residues. The CDR3 coding sequence is TGTGCCAGCAGTGAAGCGGGTGCCGGGATGAACGAGCAGTACTTC. Its translation is CASSEAGAGMNEQYF.

The genes are TRBV6-5 and TRBJ2-7, with 7 nucleotides matching TRBD1. The CDR3 contains 16 residues. Germline trimming cut 0 bases from V and 3 bases from J; bases unmatched to any gene: 8. From germline, CDR1 is MNHEY and CDR2 SVGAGI. The CDR3 loop reads CASSYSRPAGGYEQYF. The DNA for the CDR3 is TGTGCCAGCAGTTACTCGAGGCCTGCAGGGGGCTACGAGCAGTACTTC.

The chain is built from TRBV2 and TRBJ2-2, with 9 bases matching TRBD1. Germline lookup yields CDR1 SNHLY and CDR2 FYNNEI. The ends lost 4 bases at V and 6 bases at J; junction bases unmatched: 9. This CDR3 comprises 16 residues. CDR3 loop: CASSGDWDRVPGELFF. The CDR3 DNA reads TGTGCCAGCAGTGGGGATTGGGACAGGGTACCCGGGGAGCTGTTTTTT.

This chain connects TRBV12-5 to TRBJ2-1; TRBD2 matches at 12 bases. After removal of 7 bases from V and 9 bases from J, the junction contained 7 bases not matched to a gene. Germline CDR1 and CDR2: LGHNT and FRNRAP. This CDR3 has 14 amino acids. Here the CDR3 reads CASVAQTSGSEQFF. CDR3 DNA: TGTGCTAGTGTAGCCCAGACTAGCGGGAGTGAGCAGTTCTTC.

This chain links TRBV7-2 with TRBJ2-2; TRBD2 aligns across 9 bases. The germline CDR1 and CDR2 sequences are SGHTA and FQGNSA. This CDR3 contains 15 residues. With 3 bases clipped from V and 1 base from J, the junction kept 0 bases outside the gene matches. CDR3 coding DNA: TGTGCCAGCAGCTTTAGCGGGGGGAACACCGGGGAGCTGTTTTTT. Residues: CASSFSGGNTGELFF. Using reference TRBV7-2 and TRBJ2-2 for the parts outside the CDR3, the full variable domain is GAGVSQSPSNKVTEKGKDVELRCDPISGHTALYWYRQSLGQGLEFLIYFQGNSAPDKSGLPSDRFSAERTGGSVSTLTIQRTQQEDSAVYLCASSFSGGNTGELFFGEGSRLTVL.